This T cell receptor beta chain was observed in a study of post-analysis software for immune sequencing data. Study background: Recorded subtypes: relapsing-remitting, secondary progressive, progressive-relapsing; some patients unannotated. General study results and limits: About five TRBV segments were more frequent in patients than controls; TRBV5-6, TRBV5-1 and TRBV20-1 belonged to this group. Samples from one preparation batch, clustered by F measure, grouped strongly together.

V was clipped by 6 bases and J by 11 bases; unmatched bases: 17. Germline CDR1 reads ENHRY; CDR2 reads SYGVKD. The CDR3 extends over 15 amino acids. Researchers reported that TCR beta cDNA libraries carried unique molecular identifiers. One entry per CDR3 protein, called by TCRdb with MiXCR from the PCR reads. The repertoire consists of roughly 170,000 distinct CDR3 sequences, with about 29% occurring once and the leading ten covering about 1.6%. To note about this clonotype: As yet, its antigen is unknown.

The J gene is TRBJ2-5, the V gene TRBV10-3, with 8 nucleotides matching TRBD2. Material: blood. The sequence was collected from a girl aged 5 to 17 with multiple sclerosis. The CDR3, as DNA: TGTGCCATCAGAGTGGGGGCAGCGGGGGACAATGAGCAGTACTTC. Translation: CAIRVGAAGDNEQYF.